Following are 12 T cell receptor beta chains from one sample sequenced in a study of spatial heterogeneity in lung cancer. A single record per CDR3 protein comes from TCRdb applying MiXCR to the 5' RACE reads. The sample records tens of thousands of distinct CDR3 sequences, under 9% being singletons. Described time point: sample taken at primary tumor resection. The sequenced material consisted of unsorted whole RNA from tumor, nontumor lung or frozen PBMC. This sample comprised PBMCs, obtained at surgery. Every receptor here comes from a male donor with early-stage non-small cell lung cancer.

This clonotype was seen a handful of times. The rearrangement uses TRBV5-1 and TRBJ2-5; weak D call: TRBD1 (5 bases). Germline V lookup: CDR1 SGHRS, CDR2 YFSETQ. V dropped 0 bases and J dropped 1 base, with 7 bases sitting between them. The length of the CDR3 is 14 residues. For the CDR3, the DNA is TGCGCCAGCAGCTTGGAAACAGGCCAAGAGACCCAGTACTTC. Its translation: CASSLETGQETQYF.

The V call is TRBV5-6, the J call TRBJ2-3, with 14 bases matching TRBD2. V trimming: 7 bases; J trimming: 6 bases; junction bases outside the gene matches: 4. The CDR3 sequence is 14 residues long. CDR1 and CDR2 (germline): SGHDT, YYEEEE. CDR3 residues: CASGGLAGGDTQYF. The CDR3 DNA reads TGTGCCAGCGGCGGACTAGCGGGGGGCGATACGCAGTATTTT.

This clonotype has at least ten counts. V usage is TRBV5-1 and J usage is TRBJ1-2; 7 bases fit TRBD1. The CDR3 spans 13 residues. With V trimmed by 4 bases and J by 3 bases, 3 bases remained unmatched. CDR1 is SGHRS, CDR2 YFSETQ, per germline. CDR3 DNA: TGCGCCAGCAGCCCAACAGGGGACTATGGCTACACCTTC. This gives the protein CASSPTGDYGYTF.

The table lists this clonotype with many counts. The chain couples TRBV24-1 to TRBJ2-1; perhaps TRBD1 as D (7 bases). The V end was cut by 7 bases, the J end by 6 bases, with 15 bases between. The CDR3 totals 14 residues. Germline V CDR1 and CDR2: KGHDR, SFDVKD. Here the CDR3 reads CATRRPGGGNEQFF. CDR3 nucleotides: TGTGCCACCAGGCGCCCAGGGGGAGGCAATGAGCAGTTCTTC.

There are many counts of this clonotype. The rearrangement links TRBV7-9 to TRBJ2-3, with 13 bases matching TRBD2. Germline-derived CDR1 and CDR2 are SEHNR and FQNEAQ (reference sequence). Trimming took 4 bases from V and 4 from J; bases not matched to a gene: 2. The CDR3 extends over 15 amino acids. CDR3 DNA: TGTGCCAGCAGCTCGACTAGCGGGGGGTCAGATACGCAGTATTTT. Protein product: CASSSTSGGSDTQYF.

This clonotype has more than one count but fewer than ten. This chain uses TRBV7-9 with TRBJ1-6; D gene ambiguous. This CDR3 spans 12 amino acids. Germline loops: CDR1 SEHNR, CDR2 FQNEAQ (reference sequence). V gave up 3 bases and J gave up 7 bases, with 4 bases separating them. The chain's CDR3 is CASSFANSPLHF. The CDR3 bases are TGTGCCAGCAGCTTTGCGAATTCACCCCTCCACTTT.

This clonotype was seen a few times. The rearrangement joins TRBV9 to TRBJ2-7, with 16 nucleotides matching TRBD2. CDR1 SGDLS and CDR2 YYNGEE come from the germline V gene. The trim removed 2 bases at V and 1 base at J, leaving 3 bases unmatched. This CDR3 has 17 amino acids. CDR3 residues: CASSVGTSGRGSYEQYF. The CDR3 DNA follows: TGTGCCAGCAGCGTTGGGACTAGCGGGAGGGGGTCCTACGAGCAGTACTTC. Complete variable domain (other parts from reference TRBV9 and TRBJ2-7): DSGVTQTPKHLITATGQRVTLRCSPRSGDLSVYWYQQSLDQGLQFLIQYYNGEERAKGNILERFSAQQFPDLHSELNLSSLELGDSALYFCASSVGTSGRGSYEQYFGPGTRLTVT.

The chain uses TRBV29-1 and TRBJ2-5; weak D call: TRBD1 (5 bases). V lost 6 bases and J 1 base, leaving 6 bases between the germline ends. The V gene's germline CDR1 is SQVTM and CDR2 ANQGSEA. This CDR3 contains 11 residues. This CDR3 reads CSVDSQETQYF. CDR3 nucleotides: TGCAGCGTAGACAGCCAAGAGACCCAGTACTTC. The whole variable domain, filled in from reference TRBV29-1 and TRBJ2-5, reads SAVISQKPSRDICQRGTSLTIQCQVDSQVTMMFWYRQQPGQSLTLIATANQGSEATYESGFVIDKFPISRPNLTFSTLTVSNMSPEDSSIYLCSVDSQETQYFGPGTRLLVL.

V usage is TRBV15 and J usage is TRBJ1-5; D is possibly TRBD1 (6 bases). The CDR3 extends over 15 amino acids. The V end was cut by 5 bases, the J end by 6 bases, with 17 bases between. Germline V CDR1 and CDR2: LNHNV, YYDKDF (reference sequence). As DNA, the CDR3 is TGTGCCACCAGCCAGGGTAGGGGGTTCCTTCAGCCCCAGCATTTT. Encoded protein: CATSQGRGFLQPQHF. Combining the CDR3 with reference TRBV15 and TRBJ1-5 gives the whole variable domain DAMVIQNPRYQVTQFGKPVTLSCSQTLNHNVMYWYQQKSSQAPKLLFHYYDKDFNNEADTPDNFQSRRPNTSFCFLDIRSPGLGDTAMYLCATSQGRGFLQPQHFGDGTRLSIL.

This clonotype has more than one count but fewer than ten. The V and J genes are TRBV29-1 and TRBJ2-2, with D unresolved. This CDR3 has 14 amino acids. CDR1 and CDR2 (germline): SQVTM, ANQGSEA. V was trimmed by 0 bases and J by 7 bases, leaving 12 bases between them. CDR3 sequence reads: CSVEDPSWGGELFF. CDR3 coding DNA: TGCAGCGTTGAAGACCCCAGCTGGGGCGGGGAGCTGTTTTTT.

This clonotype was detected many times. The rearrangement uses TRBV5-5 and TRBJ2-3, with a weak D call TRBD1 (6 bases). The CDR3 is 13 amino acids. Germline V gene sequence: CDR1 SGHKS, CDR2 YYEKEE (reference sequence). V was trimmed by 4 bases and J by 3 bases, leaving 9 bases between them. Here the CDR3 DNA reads TGTGCCAGCAGCAACAGGGCGACAGATACGCAGTATTTT. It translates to CASSNRATDTQYF.

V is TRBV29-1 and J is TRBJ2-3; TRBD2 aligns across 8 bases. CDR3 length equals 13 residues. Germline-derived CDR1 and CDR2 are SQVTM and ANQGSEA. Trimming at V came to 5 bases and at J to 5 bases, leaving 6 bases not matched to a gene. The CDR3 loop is CSVRSGSGDTQYF. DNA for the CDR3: TGCAGCGTTAGAAGCGGGAGTGGAGATACGCAGTATTTT.